These 24 T cell receptor beta chains were all obtained from the same sample, sequenced in a study of vaccination effects on CD4 cells after COVID-19 (dated by TCRdb to between 2020 and 2023). After less than 13 days of culture, CD4+ T cells were isolated with the EasySep CD4+ T cell isolation kit. Participants received two doses of either the BNT162b2 or the mRNA-1273 mRNA SARS-CoV-2 vaccine. Receptors were amplified or captured by the immunoSEQ multiplex PCR assay. In TCRdb, the immuneACCESS table is reduced to in-frame sequences with V and J assigned. These tables do not hold every clone; where another copy was compared, an unresolved V gene accounts for under half, and the others remain unexplained. For this sample the table gives more than 60,000 clones, of which roughly 81% were detected only once. Roughly 2% of the sample is taken by the ten largest. These receptors lack a known antigen. Sequences were derived from CD4+ T cells from PBMCs cultured without peptide, sampled after COVID-19 vaccination. Every receptor here comes from a human donor who received a COVID-19 vaccine.

The J gene is TRBJ2-7, the V gene TRBV27; 10 nucleotides agree with TRBD1. Germline V CDR1 and CDR2: MNHEY, SMNVEV (reference sequence). The CDR3 consists of 14 residues. J gave up 6 bases and V 6 bases, and 8 bases lay outside the gene matches. This CDR3 is CASRGDRGVAEQYV. As DNA, the CDR3 is TGTGCCAGCAGGGGGGACAGGGGAGTCGCCGAGCAGTACGTC.

In this sample, this clone turned up a few times. V and J are TRBV5-1 and TRBJ2-1; D is uncertain. The CDR3 totals 13 residues. The germline CDR1 and CDR2 sequences are SGHRS and YFSETQ. Deletions cut 0 bases from V and 6 bases from J, with 7 bases between. The CDR3 nucleotides are TGCGCCAGCAGCTTGGTTAGGGTCAATGAGCAGTTCTTC. As protein: CASSLVRVNEQFF.

The V call is TRBV5-4, the J call TRBJ1-1; a possible D gene is TRBD1 (6 bases). This CDR3 has 12 residues. Germline V gene sequence: CDR1 SGHNT, CDR2 YYREEE (reference sequence). Trimming cost V 2 bases and J 7 bases, with 9 bases left between them. CDR3 bases: TGTGCCAGCAGCTTCGACAGGCTTGAAGCTTTCTTT. Translating gives CASSFDRLEAFF.

This clone came up a few times. The CDR3 reads CASSDSGYQPQHF. As DNA, the CDR3 is TGTGCCAGCAGTGATTCAGGGTATCAGCCCCAGCATTTT. V gene TRBV2 combines with J gene TRBJ1-5, with D possibly matching TRBD1 (5 bases). The germline V gene encodes CDR1 SNHLY and CDR2 FYNNEI. CDR3 length: 13 residues. The V gene lost 3 bases and the J gene lost 5 bases, with 8 bases spanning the gap.

The rearrangement joins TRBV5-6 to TRBJ2-6; D possibly uses TRBD1 or TRBD2 (6 bases each). The CDR3 covers 17 residues. CDR1 and CDR2 from the germline V gene are SGHDT and YYEEEE. The germline V and J ends were trimmed by 0 bases and 4 bases, with 14 bases remaining between them. CDR3 region: CASSLGPGGTGANVLTF. The CDR3 coding sequence is TGTGCCAGCAGCTTGGGCCCCGGGGGCACGGGGGCCAACGTCCTGACTTTC.

This chain uses TRBV19 with TRBJ1-1; D is possibly TRBD1 (6 bases). This CDR3 is 13 amino acids long. Trimming removed 3 bases at V and 7 bases at J, with 12 bases between. Germline CDR1 and CDR2: LNHDA and SQIVND (reference sequence). The CDR3 DNA reads TGTGCCAGTAGTATTTTGGGGGCAAGTGAAGCTTTCTTT. The encoded protein is CASSILGASEAFF.

The genes are TRBV6-5 and TRBJ1-4, with 7 positions matching TRBD1. V lost 4 bases and J lost 4; bases outside the gene matches: 9. Germline V lookup: CDR1 MNHEY, CDR2 SVGAGI. CDR3 length: 16 residues. The DNA for the CDR3 is TGTGCCAGCAGTTTTTTAGGGGGCGCGGGTAATGAAAAACTGTTTTTT. Its translation: CASSFLGGAGNEKLFF.

The chain uses TRBV18 and TRBJ2-7, with D possibly TRBD1 on 6 matching bases. Germline V gene data show CDR1 as KGHSH and CDR2 as LQKENI. The CDR3 runs to 13 residues. V was clipped by 2 bases and J by 6 bases, with 11 bases between them. The CDR3 sequence: CASSPLEGGEQYV. The CDR3 bases are TGTGCCAGCTCACCATTAGAAGGGGGCGAGCAGTACGTC.

The CDR3 nucleotides are TGCGCCAGCAGCGCCCGACTGGACTCTACGCAGTATTTT. This codes for CASSARLDSTQYF. This chain joins TRBV4-1 and TRBJ2-3; D possibly corresponds to TRBD2 (5 bases). The CDR3 is 13 residues long. The germline V gene has CDR1 MGHRA and CDR2 YSYEKL. V was trimmed by 5 bases and J by 8 bases, leaving 14 bases between them.

The chain employs TRBV2 and TRBJ1-5, with 7 bases identical to TRBD1. The V and J ends lost 0 bases and 4 bases, in that order; junction bases with no gene match: 6. The CDR3 is 16 amino acids. Germline V CDR1 and CDR2: SNHLY, FYNNEI. The CDR3 DNA reads as TGTGCCAGCAGTGAAGCTCCTCCGGGACAGAATCAGCCCCAGCATTTT. Residues: CASSEAPPGQNQPQHF.

This clone showed up just a few times. This chain joins TRBV5-1 and TRBJ2-1, with a possible D match to TRBD1 (5 bases). From germline, CDR1 is SGHRS and CDR2 YFSETQ. Trimming stripped 5 bases from V and 8 bases from J, with 14 bases between. The CDR3 covers 13 residues. This CDR3 reads CASSAGISDEQFF. The CDR3 DNA reads as TGCGCCAGCAGTGCAGGGATCAGCGATGAGCAGTTCTTC.

The gene calls are TRBV6-2 or TRBV6-3 and TRBJ1-5, with D perhaps matching TRBD1 (5 bases). The CDR3 loop spans 13 amino acids. Germline loops: CDR1 MNHEY, CDR2 SVGEGT. With 4 bases removed from V and 6 bases from J, the gap between germline ends came to 10 bases. CDR3 in amino acids: CASSSVGVQPQHF. The CDR3 bases are TGTGCCAGCAGTTCCGTAGGGGTTCAGCCCCAGCATTTT.

The chain carries TRBV9 and TRBJ2-3; 7 positions agree with TRBD2. Germline CDR1 reads SGDLS; CDR2 reads YYNGEE. There are 16 residues in the CDR3. The ends lost 3 bases at V and 5 bases at J; junction bases unmatched: 12. For the CDR3, the DNA is TGTGCCAGCAGCGGAACCGGGGGGTCGAGAAAAGATACGCAGTATTTT. Protein product: CASSGTGGSRKDTQYF.

The rearrangement joins TRBV30 to TRBJ1-1; a possible D gene is TRBD1 (6 bases). Trimming took 4 bases from V and 1 from J, leaving 22 bases between them. CDR3 length: 17 residues. The germline V gene has CDR1 GTSNPN and CDR2 SVGIG (reference sequence). The DNA of the CDR3 is TGTGCCTGGATAAAAAATACAGGGCTGACGGCGAACACTGAAGCTTTCTTT. Its protein is CAWIKNTGLTANTEAFF.

The V gene is TRBV30, the J gene TRBJ2-3; 10 bases map to TRBD2. In germline, CDR1 is GTSNPN, CDR2 SVGIG (reference sequence). V lost 2 bases and J lost 4; bases outside the gene matches: 9. CDR3 size: 16 residues. For the CDR3, the DNA is TGTGCCTGGAGTAAAGAGCGGGGGGGCAGCGCAGATACGCAGTATTTT. Its protein product is CAWSKERGGSADTQYF.

The chain carries TRBV24-1 and TRBJ2-5; the D gene could be TRBD1 or TRBD2 (7 bases each). The V gene lost 3 bases and the J gene lost 4 bases, with 17 bases spanning the gap. The CDR3 runs 16 residues. Germline V lookup: CDR1 KGHDR, CDR2 SFDVKD. The CDR3 here is CATSDPGPGGVETQYF. DNA of the CDR3: TGTGCCACCAGTGATCCCGGGCCAGGGGGGGTAGAGACCCAGTACTTC.

J is TRBJ1-4 and V is TRBV19; possibly TRBD1 for D (6 bases). V lost 6 bases and J 7 bases, leaving 15 bases between the germline ends. This CDR3 has 14 amino acids. Per the germline V gene, CDR1 is LNHDA and CDR2 is SQIVND (reference sequence). The CDR3 here is CASRQTGAGEKLFF. The CDR3 DNA is TGTGCCAGTAGACAAACGGGGGCAGGTGAAAAACTGTTTTTT.

The rearrangement joins TRBV5-5 to TRBJ2-7, with 8 bases identical to TRBD1. Germline CDR1 reads SGHKS; CDR2 reads YYEKEE (reference sequence). The ends lost 3 bases at V and 0 bases at J; junction bases unmatched: 5. This CDR3 is built from 15 residues. CDR3 in DNA: TGTGCCAGCAGCTACCGGACAGGGAGCTCCTACGAGCAGTACGTC. Protein product: CASSYRTGSSYEQYV.

The chain employs TRBV19 and TRBJ1-5; possible D gene TRBD1, 6 bases. Germline CDR1 LNHDA, CDR2 SQIVND (reference sequence). The CDR3 is 16 residues long. V was clipped by 2 bases and J by 5 bases, with 16 bases between them. DNA of the CDR3: TGTGCCAGTAGTATACGTGGCAGGGGACTCGATCAGCCCCAGCATTTT. Encoded protein: CASSIRGRGLDQPQHF.

The rearrangement joins TRBV5-1 to TRBJ2-2, with D perhaps being TRBD1 or TRBD2 (7 bases each). The germline V gene encodes CDR1 SGHRS and CDR2 YFSETQ. V was trimmed by 1 base and J by 6 bases, leaving 13 bases between them. This CDR3 comprises 15 residues. Here the CDR3 reads CASSLTQGRAGELFF. The CDR3 DNA reads as TGCGCCAGCAGCTTGACACAGGGGAGGGCCGGGGAGCTGTTTTTT.

This clone was recorded only once. The chain uses TRBV5-4 and TRBJ1-2; tentatively, D is TRBD1 (6 bases). V lost 4 bases and J 2 bases, leaving 21 bases between the germline ends. This CDR3 region has 17 residues. Germline loops: CDR1 SGHNT, CDR2 YYREEE (reference sequence). The CDR3 bases are TGTGCCAGCAGCGGCCTTGTTTTCACAGGGACGAACTATGGCTACACCTTC. As protein: CASSGLVFTGTNYGYTF.

This sequence joins TRBV5-1 and TRBJ2-1; 12 bases agree with TRBD2. V gave up 4 bases and J gave up 7 bases; unmatched junction bases: 6. CDR3 length: 15 amino acids. Germline V gene lookup returns CDR1 SGHRS and CDR2 YFSETQ. The CDR3 coding sequence is TGCGCCAGCAGCACCGGACTAGCGGGGAGAAATGAGCAGTTCTTC. This gives the protein CASSTGLAGRNEQFF.

The V and J genes are TRBV6-2 or TRBV6-3 and TRBJ1-5; no definite D call. Germline loops: CDR1 MNHEY, CDR2 SVGEGT. The length of the CDR3 is 12 residues. V lost 6 bases and J 9 bases, leaving 12 bases between the germline ends. CDR3 region: CASSVDVSPQHF. The CDR3 bases are TGTGCCAGCAGCGTGGACGTATCGCCCCAGCATTTT.

This clone has more than one count but fewer than ten. The chain employs TRBV7-3 and TRBJ2-1; 11 bases fit TRBD2. V trimming: 3 bases; J trimming: 4 bases; junction bases outside the gene matches: 2. Germline CDR1 and CDR2: SGHTA and FQGTGA. The CDR3 has 15 residues. The CDR3 nucleotides read TGTGCCAGCAGCTTTAGCGGGGGGGTATACAATGAGCAGTTCTTC. Residues: CASSFSGGVYNEQFF.